Listed below are T cell receptor beta chains from one sample, sequenced in a study of metastatic and nonmetastatic thyroid tumors. TCRdb reanalyzed the PCR reads via MiXCR. The sample has around 20,000 clones, around a fifth seen once. The material sequenced was tumor tissue. These TCRs come from a female donor with papillary thyroid cancer or a benign thyroid nodule (not recorded which). Some clones in this sample may be carry-over from other donors' samples. Each CDR3 is given with its conserved first and last residue. Fields, in order: CDR3 DNA, CDR3 protein, D gene, clone size, J gene, V gene. D genes are given only for firm matches. A clone size is listed for some rows: how often the clone was seen (once, few, many), or a class if it is expanded.

DNA: TGTGCCAGCAGCTTAGTATGGCCTAGCGGGAGTCGAAACATTCAGTACTTC; CDR3: CASSLVWPSGSRNIQYF; D: TRBD2; size: many; J: TRBJ2-4; V: TRBV7-2
DNA: TGCAGTGCTGCTGACTGGGGACTAGCGGACACAGATACGCAGTATTTT; CDR3: CSAADWGLADTDTQYF; D: TRBD2; size: NA; J: TRBJ2-3; V: TRBV20-1
DNA: TGTGCCAGCAGCATCCTGGGAGAGACCCAGTACTTC; CDR3: CASSILGETQYF; D: NA; size: few; J: TRBJ2-5; V: TRBV7-8
DNA: TGTGCCAGCAGTTCGGGACGACAGGGTCACCGCGAGCAGTACTTC; CDR3: CASSSGRQGHREQYF; D: TRBD1; size: few; J: TRBJ2-7; V: TRBV27
DNA: TGTGCCAGCAGCTTACGGGGGAGAGATACGCAGTATTTT; CDR3: CASSLRGRDTQYF; D: NA; size: many; J: TRBJ2-3; V: TRBV11-3
DNA: TGTGCCAGCAGTCAGGGACAGCACTACGAGCAGTACTTC; CDR3: CASSQGQHYEQYF; D: TRBD1; size: few; J: TRBJ2-7; V: TRBV12-3/TRBV12-4
DNA: TGTGCCAGCACCATCCCCGGGGCAACTAATGAAAAACTGTTTTTT; CDR3: CASTIPGATNEKLFF; D: NA; size: NA; J: TRBJ1-4; V: TRBV28
DNA: TGTGCCAGCAGTCCGCCGACAGGAGCGATCTACGAGCAGTACTTC; CDR3: CASSPPTGAIYEQYF; D: NA; size: many; J: TRBJ2-7; V: TRBV28
DNA: TGTGCGAGCGGGCGACATTCCTACAATGAGCAGTTCTTC; CDR3: CASGRHSYNEQFF; D: NA; size: NA; J: TRBJ2-1; V: TRBV30
DNA: TGTGCCAGCAGCCCATCCGGACAGGGGGGGAAATACGAGCAGTACTTC; CDR3: CASSPSGQGGKYEQYF; D: TRBD1; size: NA; J: TRBJ2-7; V: TRBV7-8
DNA: TGTGCCAGCAGCTCAAGGGCGGGAGGCGAGAGTGAGCAGTTCTTC; CDR3: CASSSRAGGESEQFF; D: TRBD2; size: many; J: TRBJ2-1; V: TRBV11-2
DNA: TGTGCCTGGAGTGTACTCTACACCGGGGAGCTGTTTTTT; CDR3: CAWSVLYTGELFF; D: NA; size: many; J: TRBJ2-2; V: TRBV30
DNA: TGTGCCAGCAGCGTAACTAGCGGAACCTACGAGCAGTACTTC; CDR3: CASSVTSGTYEQYF; D: TRBD2; size: few; J: TRBJ2-7; V: TRBV9
DNA: TGCGCCAGCAGCCAAGATCATTATCTGGGACCGTCCAATGAGCAGTTCTTC; CDR3: CASSQDHYLGPSNEQFF; D: NA; size: NA; J: TRBJ2-1; V: TRBV4-3
DNA: TGTGCCAGCGAGGACCCCTTCCGCCAAGAGACCCAGTACTTC; CDR3: CASEDPFRQETQYF; D: NA; size: NA; J: TRBJ2-5; V: TRBV25-1
DNA: TGTGCCAGCAGCCTGACAGGGGGCGGAAACACCATATATTTT; CDR3: CASSLTGGGNTIYF; D: TRBD1; size: NA; J: TRBJ1-3; V: TRBV7-3
DNA: TGTGCCAGTAGTATGCGGGGGGGATACAATGAGCAGTTCTTC; CDR3: CASSMRGGYNEQFF; D: TRBD2; size: NA; J: TRBJ2-1; V: TRBV19
DNA: TGTGCCAGCAGCACCGCCAGGGGGCGAGGCCCCAATGGCTACACCTTC; CDR3: CASSTARGRGPNGYTF; D: TRBD1; size: NA; J: TRBJ1-2; V: TRBV2
DNA: TGCGCCAGCAGCTTAGGCGGGAGCGGCGGGGAGCTGTTTTTT; CDR3: CASSLGGSGGELFF; D: TRBD2; size: NA; J: TRBJ2-2; V: TRBV5-1
DNA: TGTGCCATCAGTCCCCGGACCACCACGGGGACCCAGTACTTC; CDR3: CAISPRTTTGTQYF; D: NA; size: few; J: TRBJ2-5; V: TRBV12-3/TRBV12-4
DNA: TGTGCCAGTAGTATACAACAGGGCCCCGGAGAGCAGTACTTC; CDR3: CASSIQQGPGEQYF; D: NA; size: many; J: TRBJ2-7; V: TRBV19
DNA: TGTGCCAGCAGCACTGCCCTCTCCGAGCAGTACTTC; CDR3: CASSTALSEQYF; D: NA; size: few; J: TRBJ2-7; V: TRBV11-3
DNA: TGTGCCAGTAGTCGGCCCGATTTTGGGAATTCACCCCTCCACTTT; CDR3: CASSRPDFGNSPLHF; D: NA; size: many; J: TRBJ1-6; V: TRBV19
DNA: TGTGCCAGCAGACCCGCCGGGCCAGACAATGAGCAGTTCTTC; CDR3: CASRPAGPDNEQFF; D: NA; size: many; J: TRBJ2-1; V: TRBV12-3/TRBV12-4
DNA: TGTGCCAGCAGACTATCCGGGACGGCCTACACTGAAGCTTTCTTT; CDR3: CASRLSGTAYTEAFF; D: NA; size: few; J: TRBJ1-1; V: TRBV28
DNA: TGTGCCAGCAGTCCGCGGGGTTTCGGCGCAGATACGCAGTATTTT; CDR3: CASSPRGFGADTQYF; D: NA; size: many; J: TRBJ2-3; V: TRBV6-1
DNA: TGTGCCAGCTGTAATACCCAAGAGACCCAGTACTTC; CDR3: CASCNTQETQYF; D: NA; size: many; J: TRBJ2-5; V: TRBV18
DNA: TGCGCCAGCAGCTTGGACAGGGCTGGAAACACCATATATTTT; CDR3: CASSLDRAGNTIYF; D: NA; size: many; J: TRBJ1-3; V: TRBV5-1